The text below deals with one T cell receptor (beta chain). The data were taken from a study of monozygotic twins with inflammatory bowel disease. The CDR3 consists of 19 residues. Germline V gene lookup returns CDR1 KGHSH and CDR2 LQKENI. TCRdb re-called the 5' RACE reads and catalogs CDR3 proteins one per entry, DNA excluded. This repertoire comprises 350,000 to 500,000 distinct CDR3 sequences; its ten largest clones make up 2% to 2.5%. Sequenced sample: blood. The receptor was isolated from a human donor with ulcerative colitis or Crohn's disease, or a healthy co-twin of an affected twin (not recorded which). This rearrangement joins TRBV18 to TRBJ2-1; TCRdb's D call of TRBD2 is untestable without DNA. The CDR3 protein is CASSPRAGGPSQPSNEQFF.